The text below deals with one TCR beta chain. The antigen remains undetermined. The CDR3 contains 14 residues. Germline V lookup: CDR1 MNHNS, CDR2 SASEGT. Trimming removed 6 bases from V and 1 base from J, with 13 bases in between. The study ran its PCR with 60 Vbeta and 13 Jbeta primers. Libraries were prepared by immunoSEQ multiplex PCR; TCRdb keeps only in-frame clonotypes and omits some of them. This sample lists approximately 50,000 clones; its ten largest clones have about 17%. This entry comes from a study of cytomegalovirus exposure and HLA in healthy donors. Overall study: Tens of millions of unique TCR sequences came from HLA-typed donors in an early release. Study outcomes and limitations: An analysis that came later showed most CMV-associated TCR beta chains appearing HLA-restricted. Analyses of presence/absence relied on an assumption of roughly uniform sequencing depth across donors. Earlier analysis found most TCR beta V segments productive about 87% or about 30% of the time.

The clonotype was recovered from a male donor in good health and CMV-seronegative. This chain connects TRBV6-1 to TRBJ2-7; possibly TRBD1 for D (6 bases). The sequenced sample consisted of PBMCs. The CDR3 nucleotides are TGTGCCAGCAGCCGGGACACCCAGTCCTACGAGCAGTACTTC. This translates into CASSRDTQSYEQYF.